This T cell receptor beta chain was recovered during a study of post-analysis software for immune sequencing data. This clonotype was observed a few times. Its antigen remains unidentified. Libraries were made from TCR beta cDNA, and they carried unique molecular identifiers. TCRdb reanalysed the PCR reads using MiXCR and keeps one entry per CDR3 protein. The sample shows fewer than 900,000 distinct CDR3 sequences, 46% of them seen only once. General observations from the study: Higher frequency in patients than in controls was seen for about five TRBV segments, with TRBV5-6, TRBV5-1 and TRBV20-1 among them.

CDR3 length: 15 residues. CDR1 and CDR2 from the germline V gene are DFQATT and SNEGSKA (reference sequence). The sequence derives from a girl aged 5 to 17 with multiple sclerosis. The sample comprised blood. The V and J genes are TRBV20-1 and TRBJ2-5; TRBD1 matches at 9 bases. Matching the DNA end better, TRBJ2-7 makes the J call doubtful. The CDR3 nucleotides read TGCAGTGCTACCCAGGGACAGGGTATAATAGACGAGCAGTACTTC. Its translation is CSATQGQGIIDEQYF.